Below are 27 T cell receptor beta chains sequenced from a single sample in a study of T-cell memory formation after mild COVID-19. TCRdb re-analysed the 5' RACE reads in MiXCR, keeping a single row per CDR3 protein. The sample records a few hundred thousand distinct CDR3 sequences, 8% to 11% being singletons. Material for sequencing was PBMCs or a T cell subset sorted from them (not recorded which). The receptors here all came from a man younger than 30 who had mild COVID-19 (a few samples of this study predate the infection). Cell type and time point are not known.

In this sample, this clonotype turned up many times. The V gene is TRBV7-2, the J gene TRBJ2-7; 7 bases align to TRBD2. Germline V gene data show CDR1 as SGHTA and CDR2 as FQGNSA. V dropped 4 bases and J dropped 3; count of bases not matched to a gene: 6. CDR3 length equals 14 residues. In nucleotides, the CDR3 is TGTGCCAGCAGCTCCCCCGCTAGCGGCTACGAGCAGTACTTC. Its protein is CASSSPASGYEQYF.

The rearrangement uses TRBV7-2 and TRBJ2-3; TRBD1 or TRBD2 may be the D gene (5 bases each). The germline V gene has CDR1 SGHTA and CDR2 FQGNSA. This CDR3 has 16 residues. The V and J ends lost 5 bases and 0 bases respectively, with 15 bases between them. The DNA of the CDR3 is TGTGCCAGCAGCATCCAGGGAGCGGCTAGCACAGATACGCAGTATTTT. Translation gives CASSIQGAASTDTQYF. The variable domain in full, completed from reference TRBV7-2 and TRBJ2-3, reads GAGVSQSPSNKVTEKGKDVELRCDPISGHTALYWYRQSLGQGLEFLIYFQGNSAPDKSGLPSDRFSAERTGGSVSTLTIQRTQQEDSAVYLCASSIQGAASTDTQYFGPGTRLTVL.

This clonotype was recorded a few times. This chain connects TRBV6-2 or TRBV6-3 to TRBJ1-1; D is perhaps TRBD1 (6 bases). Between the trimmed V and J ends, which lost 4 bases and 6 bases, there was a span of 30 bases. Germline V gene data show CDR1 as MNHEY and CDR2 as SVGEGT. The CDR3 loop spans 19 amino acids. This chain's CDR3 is CASSSSVAAGGRRMAEAFF. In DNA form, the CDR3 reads TGTGCCAGCAGTTCGAGTGTCGCGGCGGGGGGCCGGCGAATGGCTGAAGCTTTCTTT.

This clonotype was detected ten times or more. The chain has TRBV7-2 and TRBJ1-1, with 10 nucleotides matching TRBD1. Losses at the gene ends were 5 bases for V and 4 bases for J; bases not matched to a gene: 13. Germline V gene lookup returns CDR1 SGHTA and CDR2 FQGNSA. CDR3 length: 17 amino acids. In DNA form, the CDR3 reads TGTGCCAGCAGCCCCCAGACAGGGGGCGATCTACGCACTGAAGCTTTCTTT. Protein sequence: CASSPQTGGDLRTEAFF. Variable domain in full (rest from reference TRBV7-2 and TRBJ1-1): GAGVSQSPSNKVTEKGKDVELRCDPISGHTALYWYRQSLGQGLEFLIYFQGNSAPDKSGLPSDRFSAERTGGSVSTLTIQRTQQEDSAVYLCASSPQTGGDLRTEAFFGQGTRLTVV.

The CDR3 DNA reads TGTGCCAGCAGCGCAGATCCTAGCTCAATCTACGAGCAGTACTTC. As protein: CASSADPSSIYEQYF. This rearrangement joins TRBV9 to TRBJ2-7; the D gene is possibly TRBD2 (5 bases). The CDR3 runs 15 residues. With 3 bases removed from V and 3 bases from J, the gap between germline ends came to 16 bases. Germline-derived CDR1 and CDR2 are SGDLS and YYNGEE.

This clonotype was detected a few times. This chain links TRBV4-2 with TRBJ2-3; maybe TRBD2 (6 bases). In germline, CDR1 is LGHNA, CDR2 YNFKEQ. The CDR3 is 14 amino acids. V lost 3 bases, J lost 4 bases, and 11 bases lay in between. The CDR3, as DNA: TGTGCCAGCAGCCAGCCGGACTACTCAGATACGCAGTATTTT. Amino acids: CASSQPDYSDTQYF.

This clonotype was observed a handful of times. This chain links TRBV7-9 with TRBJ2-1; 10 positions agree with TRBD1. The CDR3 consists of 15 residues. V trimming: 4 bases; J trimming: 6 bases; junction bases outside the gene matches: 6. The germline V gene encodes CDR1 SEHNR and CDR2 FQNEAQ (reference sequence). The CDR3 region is CASSSRGQGFNEQFF. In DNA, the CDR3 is TGTGCCAGCAGCTCCCGGGGACAGGGGTTCAATGAGCAGTTCTTC.

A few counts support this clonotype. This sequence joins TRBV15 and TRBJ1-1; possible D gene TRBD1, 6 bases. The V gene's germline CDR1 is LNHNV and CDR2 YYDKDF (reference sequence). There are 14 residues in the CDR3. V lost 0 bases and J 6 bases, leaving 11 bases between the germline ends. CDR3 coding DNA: TGTGCCACCAGCAGAGATCCAGGGGCAGCTGAAGCTTTCTTT. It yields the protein CATSRDPGAAEAFF.

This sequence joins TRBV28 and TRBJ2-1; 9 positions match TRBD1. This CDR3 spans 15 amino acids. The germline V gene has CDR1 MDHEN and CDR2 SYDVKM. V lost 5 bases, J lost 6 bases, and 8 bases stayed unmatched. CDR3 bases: TGTGCCAGCAGTCTCCCGGGACAGGGATCCAATGAGCAGTTCTTC. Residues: CASSLPGQGSNEQFF.

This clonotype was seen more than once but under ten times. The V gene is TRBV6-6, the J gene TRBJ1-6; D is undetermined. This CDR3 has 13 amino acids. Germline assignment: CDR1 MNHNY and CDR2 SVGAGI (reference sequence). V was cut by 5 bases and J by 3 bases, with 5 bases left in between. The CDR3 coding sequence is TGTGCCAGCAGTCACAGCTATAATTCACCCCTCCACTTT. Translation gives CASSHSYNSPLHF.

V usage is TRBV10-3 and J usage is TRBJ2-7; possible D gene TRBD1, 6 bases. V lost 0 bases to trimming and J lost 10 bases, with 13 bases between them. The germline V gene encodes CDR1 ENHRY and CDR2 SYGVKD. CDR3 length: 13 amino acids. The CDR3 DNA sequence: TGTGCCATCAGTGAGTCGACGACAGGAGGCCAGTACGTC. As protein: CAISESTTGGQYV.

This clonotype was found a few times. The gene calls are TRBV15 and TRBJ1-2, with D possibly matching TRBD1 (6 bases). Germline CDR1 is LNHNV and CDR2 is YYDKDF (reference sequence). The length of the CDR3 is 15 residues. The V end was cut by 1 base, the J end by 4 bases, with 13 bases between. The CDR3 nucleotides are TGTGCCACCAGCAGAGCTCAGGGGCAGGTCTATGGCTACACCTTC. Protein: CATSRAQGQVYGYTF. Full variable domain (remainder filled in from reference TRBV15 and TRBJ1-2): DAMVIQNPRYQVTQFGKPVTLSCSQTLNHNVMYWYQQKSSQAPKLLFHYYDKDFNNEADTPDNFQSRRPNTSFCFLDIRSPGLGDTAMYLCATSRAQGQVYGYTFGSGTRLTVV.

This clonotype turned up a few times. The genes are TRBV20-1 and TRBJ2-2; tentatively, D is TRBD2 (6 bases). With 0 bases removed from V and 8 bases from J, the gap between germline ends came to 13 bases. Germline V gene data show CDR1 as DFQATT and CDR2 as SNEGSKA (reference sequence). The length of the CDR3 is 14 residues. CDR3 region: CSARDGGGTGELFF. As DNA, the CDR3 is TGCAGTGCTAGAGACGGGGGAGGTACGGGGGAGCTGTTTTTT.

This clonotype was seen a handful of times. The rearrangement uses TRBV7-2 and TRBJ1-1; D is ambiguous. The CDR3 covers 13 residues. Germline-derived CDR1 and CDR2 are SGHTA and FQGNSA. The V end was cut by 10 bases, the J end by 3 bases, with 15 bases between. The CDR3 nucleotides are TGTGCCACCTCCGACCGCTTGTACACTGAAGCTTTCTTT. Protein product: CATSDRLYTEAFF.

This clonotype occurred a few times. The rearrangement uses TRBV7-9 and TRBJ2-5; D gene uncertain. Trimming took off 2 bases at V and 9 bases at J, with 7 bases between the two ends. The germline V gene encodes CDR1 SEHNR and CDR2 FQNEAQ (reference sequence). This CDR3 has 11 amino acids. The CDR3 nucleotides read TGTGCCAGCAGCTTACTGGTGGCCCAGTACTTC. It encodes CASSLLVAQYF.

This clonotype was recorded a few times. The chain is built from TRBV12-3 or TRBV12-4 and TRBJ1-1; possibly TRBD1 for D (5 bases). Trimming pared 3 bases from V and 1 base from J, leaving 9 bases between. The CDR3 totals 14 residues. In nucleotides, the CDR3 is TGTGCCAGCAGTTTGAGGGGAGAGAACACTGAAGCTTTCTTT. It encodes CASSLRGENTEAFF.

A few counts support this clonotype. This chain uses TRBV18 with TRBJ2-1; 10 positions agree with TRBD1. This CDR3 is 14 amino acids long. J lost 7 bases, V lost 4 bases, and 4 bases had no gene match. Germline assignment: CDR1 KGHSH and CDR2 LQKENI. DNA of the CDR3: TGTGCCAGCTCACTTGGGACAGGGGCGAATGAGCAGTTCTTC. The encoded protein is CASSLGTGANEQFF.

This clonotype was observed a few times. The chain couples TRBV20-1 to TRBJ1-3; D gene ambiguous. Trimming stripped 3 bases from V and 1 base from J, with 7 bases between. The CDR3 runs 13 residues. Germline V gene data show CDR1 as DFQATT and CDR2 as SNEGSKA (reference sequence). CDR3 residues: CSARRGSGNTIYF. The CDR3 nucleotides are TGCAGTGCTAGGCGGGGTTCTGGAAACACCATATATTTT.

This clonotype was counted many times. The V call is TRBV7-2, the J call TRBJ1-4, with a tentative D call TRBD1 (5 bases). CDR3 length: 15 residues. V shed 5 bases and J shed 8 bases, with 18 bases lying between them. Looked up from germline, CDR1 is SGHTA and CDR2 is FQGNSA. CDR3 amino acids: CASSPSQARGEKLFF. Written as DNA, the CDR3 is TGTGCCAGCAGCCCCTCACAGGCTCGGGGGGAAAAACTGTTTTTT.

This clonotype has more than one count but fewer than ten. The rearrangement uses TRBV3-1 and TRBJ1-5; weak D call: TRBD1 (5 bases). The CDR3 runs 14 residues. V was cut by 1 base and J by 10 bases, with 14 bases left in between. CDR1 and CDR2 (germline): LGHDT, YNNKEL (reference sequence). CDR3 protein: CASSQGWGFDPQHF. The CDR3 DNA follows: TGTGCCAGCAGCCAAGGATGGGGGTTTGACCCCCAGCATTTT.

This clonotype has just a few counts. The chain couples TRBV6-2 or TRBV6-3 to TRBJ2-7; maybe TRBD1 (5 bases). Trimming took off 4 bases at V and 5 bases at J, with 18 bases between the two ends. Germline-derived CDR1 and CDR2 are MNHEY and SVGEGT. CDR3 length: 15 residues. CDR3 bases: TGTGCCAGCAGTTTGGTTAGGGGTACAGTGAACGAGCAGTACTTC. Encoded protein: CASSLVRGTVNEQYF.

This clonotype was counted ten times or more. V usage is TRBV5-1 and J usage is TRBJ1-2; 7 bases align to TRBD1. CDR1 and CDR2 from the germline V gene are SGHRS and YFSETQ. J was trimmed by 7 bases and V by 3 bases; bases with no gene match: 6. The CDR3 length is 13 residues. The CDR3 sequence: CASSSGGSLGYTF. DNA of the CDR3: TGCGCCAGCAGCTCAGGGGGTTCTCTTGGCTACACCTTC.

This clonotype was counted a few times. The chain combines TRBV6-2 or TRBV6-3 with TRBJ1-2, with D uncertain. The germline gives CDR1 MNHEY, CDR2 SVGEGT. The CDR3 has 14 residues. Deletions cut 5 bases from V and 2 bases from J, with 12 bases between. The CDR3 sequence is CASSQRLLNYGYTF. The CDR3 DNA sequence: TGTGCCAGCAGTCAGCGACTGTTGAACTATGGCTACACCTTC.

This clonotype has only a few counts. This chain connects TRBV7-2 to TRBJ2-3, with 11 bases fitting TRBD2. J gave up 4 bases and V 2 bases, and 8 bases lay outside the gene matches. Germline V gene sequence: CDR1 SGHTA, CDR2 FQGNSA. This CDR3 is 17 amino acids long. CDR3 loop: CASSLTLAGGLADTQYF. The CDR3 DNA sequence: TGTGCCAGCAGCTTAACTCTAGCGGGGGGTCTCGCAGATACGCAGTATTTT.

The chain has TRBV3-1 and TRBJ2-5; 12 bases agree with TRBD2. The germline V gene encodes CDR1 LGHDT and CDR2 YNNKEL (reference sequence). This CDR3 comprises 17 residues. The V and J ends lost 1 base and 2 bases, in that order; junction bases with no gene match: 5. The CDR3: CASSQGVTSGGQETQYF. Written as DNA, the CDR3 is TGTGCCAGCAGCCAAGGTGTGACTAGCGGGGGACAAGAGACCCAGTACTTC.

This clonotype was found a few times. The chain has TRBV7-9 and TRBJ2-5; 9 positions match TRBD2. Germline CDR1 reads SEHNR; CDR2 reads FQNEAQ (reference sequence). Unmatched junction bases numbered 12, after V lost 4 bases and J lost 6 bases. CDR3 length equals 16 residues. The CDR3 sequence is CASSSGSSGGFKTQYF. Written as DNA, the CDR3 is TGTGCCAGCAGCTCGGGCAGTAGCGGGGGCTTCAAGACCCAGTACTTC.

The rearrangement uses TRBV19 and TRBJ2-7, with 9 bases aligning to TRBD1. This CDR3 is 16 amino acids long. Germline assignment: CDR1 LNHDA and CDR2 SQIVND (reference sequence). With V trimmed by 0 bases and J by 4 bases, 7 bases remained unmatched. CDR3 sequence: CASSIDLGTGSYEQYV. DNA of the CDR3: TGTGCCAGTAGTATAGACCTCGGGACAGGGAGTTACGAGCAGTACGTC.